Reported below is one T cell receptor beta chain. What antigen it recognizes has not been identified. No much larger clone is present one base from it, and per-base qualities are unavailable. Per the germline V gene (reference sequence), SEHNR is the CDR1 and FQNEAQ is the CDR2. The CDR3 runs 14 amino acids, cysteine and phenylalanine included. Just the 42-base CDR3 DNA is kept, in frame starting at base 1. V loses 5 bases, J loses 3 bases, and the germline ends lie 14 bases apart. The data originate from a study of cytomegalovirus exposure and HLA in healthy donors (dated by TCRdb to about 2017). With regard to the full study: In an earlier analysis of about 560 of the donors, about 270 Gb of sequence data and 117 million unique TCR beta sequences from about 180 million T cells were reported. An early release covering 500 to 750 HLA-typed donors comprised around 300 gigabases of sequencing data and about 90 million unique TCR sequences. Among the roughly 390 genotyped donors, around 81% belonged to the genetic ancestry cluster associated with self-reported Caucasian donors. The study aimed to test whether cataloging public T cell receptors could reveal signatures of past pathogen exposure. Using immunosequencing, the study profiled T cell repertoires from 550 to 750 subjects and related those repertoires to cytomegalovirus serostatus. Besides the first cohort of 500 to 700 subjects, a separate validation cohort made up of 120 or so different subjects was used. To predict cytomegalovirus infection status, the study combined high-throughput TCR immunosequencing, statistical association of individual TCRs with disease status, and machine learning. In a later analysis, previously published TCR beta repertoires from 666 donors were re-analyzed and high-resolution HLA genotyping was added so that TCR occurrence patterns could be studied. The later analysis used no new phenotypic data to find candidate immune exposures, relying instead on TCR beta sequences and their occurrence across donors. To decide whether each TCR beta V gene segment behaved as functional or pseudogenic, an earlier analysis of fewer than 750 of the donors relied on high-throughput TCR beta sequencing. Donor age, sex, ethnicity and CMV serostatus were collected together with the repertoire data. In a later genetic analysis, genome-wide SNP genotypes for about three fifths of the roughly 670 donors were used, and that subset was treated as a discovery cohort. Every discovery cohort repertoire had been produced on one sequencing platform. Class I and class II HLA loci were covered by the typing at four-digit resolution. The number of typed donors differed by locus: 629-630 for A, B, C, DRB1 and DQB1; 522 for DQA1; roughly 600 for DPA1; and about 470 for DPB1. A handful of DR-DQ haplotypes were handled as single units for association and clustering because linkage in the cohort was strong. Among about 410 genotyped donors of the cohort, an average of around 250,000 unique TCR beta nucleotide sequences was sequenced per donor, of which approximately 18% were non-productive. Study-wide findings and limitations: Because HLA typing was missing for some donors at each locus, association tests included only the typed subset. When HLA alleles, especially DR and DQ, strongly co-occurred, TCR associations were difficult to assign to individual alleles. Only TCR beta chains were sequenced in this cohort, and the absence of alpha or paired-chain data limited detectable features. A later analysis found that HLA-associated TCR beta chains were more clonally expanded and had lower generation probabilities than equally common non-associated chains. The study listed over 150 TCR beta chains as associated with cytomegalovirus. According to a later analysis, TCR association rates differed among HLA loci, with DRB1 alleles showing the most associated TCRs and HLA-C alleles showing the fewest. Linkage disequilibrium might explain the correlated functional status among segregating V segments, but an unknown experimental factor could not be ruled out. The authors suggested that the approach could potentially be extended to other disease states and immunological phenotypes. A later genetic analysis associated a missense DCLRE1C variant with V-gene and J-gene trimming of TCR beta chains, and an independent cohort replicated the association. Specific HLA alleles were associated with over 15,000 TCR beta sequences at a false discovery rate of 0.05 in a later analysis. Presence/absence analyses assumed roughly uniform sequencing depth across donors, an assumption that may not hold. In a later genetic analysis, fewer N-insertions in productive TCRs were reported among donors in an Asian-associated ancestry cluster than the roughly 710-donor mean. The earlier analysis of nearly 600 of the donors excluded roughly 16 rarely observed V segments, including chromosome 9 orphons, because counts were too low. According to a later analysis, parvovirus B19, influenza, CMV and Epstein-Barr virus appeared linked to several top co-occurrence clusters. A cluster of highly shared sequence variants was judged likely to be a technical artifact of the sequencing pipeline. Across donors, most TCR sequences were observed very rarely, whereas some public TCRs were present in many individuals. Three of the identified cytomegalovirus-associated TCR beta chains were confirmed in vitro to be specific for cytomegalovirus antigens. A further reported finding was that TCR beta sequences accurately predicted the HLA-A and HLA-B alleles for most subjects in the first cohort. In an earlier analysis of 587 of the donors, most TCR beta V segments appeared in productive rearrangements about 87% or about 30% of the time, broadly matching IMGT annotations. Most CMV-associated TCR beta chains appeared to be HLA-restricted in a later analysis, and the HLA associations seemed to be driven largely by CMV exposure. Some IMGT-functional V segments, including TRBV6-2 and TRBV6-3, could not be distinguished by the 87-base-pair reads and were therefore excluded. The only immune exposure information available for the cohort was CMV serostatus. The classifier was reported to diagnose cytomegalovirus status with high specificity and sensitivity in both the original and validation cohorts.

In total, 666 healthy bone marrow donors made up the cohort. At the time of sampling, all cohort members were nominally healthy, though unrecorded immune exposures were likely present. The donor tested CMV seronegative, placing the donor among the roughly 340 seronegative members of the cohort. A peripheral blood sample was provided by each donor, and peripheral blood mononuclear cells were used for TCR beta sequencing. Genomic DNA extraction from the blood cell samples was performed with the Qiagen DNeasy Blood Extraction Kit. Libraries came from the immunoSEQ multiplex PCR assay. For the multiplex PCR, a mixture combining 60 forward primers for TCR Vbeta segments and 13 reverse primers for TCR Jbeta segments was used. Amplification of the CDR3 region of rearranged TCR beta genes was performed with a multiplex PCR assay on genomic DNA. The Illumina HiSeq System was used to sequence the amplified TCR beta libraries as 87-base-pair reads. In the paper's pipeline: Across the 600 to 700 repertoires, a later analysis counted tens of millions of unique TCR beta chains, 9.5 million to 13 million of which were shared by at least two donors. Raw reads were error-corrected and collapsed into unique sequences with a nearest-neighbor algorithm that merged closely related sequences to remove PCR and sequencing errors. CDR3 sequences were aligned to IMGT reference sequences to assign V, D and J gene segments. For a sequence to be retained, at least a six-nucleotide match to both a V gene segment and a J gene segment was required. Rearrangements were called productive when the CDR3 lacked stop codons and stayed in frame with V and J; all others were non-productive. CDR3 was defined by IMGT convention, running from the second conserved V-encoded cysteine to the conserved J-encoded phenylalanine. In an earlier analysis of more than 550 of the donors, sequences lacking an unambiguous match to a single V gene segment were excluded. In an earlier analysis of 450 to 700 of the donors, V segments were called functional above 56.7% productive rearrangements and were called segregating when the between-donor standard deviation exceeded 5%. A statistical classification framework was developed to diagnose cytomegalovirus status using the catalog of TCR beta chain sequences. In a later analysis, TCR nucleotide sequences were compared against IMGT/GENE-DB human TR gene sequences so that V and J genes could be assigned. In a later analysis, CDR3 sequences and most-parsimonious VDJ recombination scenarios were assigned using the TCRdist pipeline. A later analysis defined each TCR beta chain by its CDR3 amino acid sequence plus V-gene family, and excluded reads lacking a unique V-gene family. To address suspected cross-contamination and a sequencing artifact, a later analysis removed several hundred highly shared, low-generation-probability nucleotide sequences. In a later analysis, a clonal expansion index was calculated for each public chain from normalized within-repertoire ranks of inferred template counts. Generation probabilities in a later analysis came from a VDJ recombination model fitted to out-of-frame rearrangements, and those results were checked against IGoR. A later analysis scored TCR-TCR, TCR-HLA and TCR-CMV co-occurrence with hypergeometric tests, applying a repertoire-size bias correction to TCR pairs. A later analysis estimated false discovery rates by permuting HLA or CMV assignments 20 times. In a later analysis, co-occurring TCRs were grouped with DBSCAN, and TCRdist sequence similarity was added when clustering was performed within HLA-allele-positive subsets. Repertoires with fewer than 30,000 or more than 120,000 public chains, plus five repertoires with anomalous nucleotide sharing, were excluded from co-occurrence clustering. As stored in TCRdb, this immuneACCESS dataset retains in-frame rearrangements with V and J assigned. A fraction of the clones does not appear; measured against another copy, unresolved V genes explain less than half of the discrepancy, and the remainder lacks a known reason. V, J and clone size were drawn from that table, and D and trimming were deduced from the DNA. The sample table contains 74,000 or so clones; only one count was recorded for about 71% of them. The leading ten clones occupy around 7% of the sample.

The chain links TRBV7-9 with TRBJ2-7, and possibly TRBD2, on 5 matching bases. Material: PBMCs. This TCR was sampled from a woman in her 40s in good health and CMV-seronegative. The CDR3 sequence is CASSPGRGSYEQYF. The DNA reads TGTGCCAGCAGCCCGGGGAGAGGGAGCTACGAGCAGTACTTC.